The sequence of this T cell receptor beta chain was determined in a study of blood T cell repertoires in COVID-19. For the study at large: The United States, Italy and Spain supplied acute and convalescent COVID-19 samples. T cells, B-cell-depleted T cells, or PBMCs supplied cDNA or gDNA.

Authors' methods: Amplification of reference gene primers provided the estimated nucleated cell counts. Assay: immunoSEQ multiplex PCR; the TCRdb copy retains only in-frame clones and omits some. V, J and clone size reflect that table, while D and trimming were determined from the DNA. The sample shows hundreds of thousands of clones, about nine tenths of them seen only once. V shed 5 bases and J shed 8 bases, with 13 bases lying between them. CDR3 length equals 13 residues. Germline V gene lookup returns CDR1 WNHNN and CDR2 SYGVQD (reference sequence). V gene TRBV10-1 combines with J gene TRBJ2-1; D remains unclear. Sequenced input: peripheral blood. The sequence was obtained from a woman in her 70s with COVID-19, enrolled during active disease. CDR3 DNA sequence: TGCGCCAGCAGTTCGTCGGGTACCTATGAGCAGTTCTTC. Translated, it gives CASSSSGTYEQFF.